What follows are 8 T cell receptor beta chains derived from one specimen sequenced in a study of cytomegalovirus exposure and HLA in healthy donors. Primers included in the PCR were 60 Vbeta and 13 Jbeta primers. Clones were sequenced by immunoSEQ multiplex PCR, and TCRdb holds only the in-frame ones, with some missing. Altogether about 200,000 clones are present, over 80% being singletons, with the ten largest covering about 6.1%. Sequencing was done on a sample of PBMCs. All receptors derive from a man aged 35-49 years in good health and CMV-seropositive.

CDR3 loop: CASSPQTGLDTDTQYF. CDR3 nucleotide sequence: TGTGCCAGCAGTCCCCAAACGGGACTGGATACAGATACGCAGTATTTT. V is TRBV6-4 and J is TRBJ2-3, with a tentative D call TRBD2 (6 bases). Trimming removed 5 bases from V and 3 bases from J, with 18 bases in between. Per the germline V gene, CDR1 is MRHNA and CDR2 is SNTAGT. This CDR3 is 16 amino acids long.

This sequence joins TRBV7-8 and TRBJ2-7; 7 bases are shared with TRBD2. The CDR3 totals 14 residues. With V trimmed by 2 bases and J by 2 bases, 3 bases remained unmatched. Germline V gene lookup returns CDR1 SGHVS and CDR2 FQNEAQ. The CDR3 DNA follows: TGTGCCAGCAGCTTACCCGGACTAGCCTACGAGCAGTACTTC. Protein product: CASSLPGLAYEQYF.

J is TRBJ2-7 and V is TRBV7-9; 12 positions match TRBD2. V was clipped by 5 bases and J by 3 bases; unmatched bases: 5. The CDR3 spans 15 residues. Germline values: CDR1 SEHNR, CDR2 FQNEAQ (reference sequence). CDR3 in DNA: TGTGCCAGCAGCGAAGGACTAGCGGGATTCTACGAGCAGTACGTC. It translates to CASSEGLAGFYEQYV.

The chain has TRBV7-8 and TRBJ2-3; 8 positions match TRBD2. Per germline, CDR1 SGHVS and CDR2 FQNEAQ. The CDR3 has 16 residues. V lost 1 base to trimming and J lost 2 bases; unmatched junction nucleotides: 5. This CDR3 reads CASSLGGTRSTDTQYF. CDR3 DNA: TGTGCCAGCAGCTTAGGAGGGACTAGATCCACAGATACGCAGTATTTT.

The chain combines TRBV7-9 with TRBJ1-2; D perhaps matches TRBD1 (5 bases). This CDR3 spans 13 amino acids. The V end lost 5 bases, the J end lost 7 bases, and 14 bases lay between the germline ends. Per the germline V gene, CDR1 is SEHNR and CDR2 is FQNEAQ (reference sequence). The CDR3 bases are TGTGCCAGCAGCCTCAGGGAGGCGGGTGGCTACACCTTC. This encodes CASSLREAGGYTF.

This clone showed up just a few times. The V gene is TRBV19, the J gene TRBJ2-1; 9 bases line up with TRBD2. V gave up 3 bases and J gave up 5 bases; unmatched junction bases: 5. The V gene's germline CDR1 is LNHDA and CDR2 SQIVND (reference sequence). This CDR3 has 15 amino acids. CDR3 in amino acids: CASSMWREGDNEQFF. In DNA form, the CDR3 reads TGTGCCAGTAGTATGTGGCGGGAGGGAGACAATGAGCAGTTCTTC.

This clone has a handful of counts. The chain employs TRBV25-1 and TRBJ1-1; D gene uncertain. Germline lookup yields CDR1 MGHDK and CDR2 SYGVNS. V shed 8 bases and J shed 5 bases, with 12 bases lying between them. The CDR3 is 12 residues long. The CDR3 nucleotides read TGTGCCAGCGCCTTCCTGGAGACTGAAGCTTTCTTT. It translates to CASAFLETEAFF.

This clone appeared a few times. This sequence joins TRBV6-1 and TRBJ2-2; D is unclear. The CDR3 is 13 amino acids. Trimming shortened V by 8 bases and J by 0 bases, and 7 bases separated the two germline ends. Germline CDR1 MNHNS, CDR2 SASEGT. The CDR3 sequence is CASPNTNTGELFF. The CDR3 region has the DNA TGTGCCAGCCCTAATACGAACACCGGGGAGCTGTTTTTT.